Listed below are T cell receptor beta chains from one sample, sequenced in a study of CD8 T cells in ankylosing spondylitis. One entry per CDR3 protein results from TCRdb running MiXCR on the 5' RACE reads. The sample lists approximately 210,000 distinct CDR3 sequences, 9.5% to 15% occurring once. Sequencing input: blood, either unsorted or a sorted T cell fraction (not recorded which). The origin of the receptors is a male donor with ankylosing spondylitis or in good health (not recorded which). CDR3s include the opening cysteine and the closing phenylalanine or tryptophan. The D gene is left open where the match is weak. Clone sizes are given selectively: once, few, many, or a class where the clone is expanded.

J: TRBJ2-3; size: NA; D: NA; V: TRBV7-6; DNA: TGTGCCAGCAGTCATAGGGGTTCGTCGGATACGCAGTATTTT; CDR3: CASSHRGSSDTQYF
J: TRBJ2-5; size: NA; D: NA; V: TRBV7-2; DNA: TGTGCCAGCAGCTCCCTAGTCCTCGCGTTCGGAGAGACCCAGTACTTC; CDR3: CASSSLVLAFGETQYF
J: TRBJ2-3; size: NA; D: NA; V: TRBV5-1; DNA: TGCGCCAGCAGCCCTATCGGGGATACGCAGTATTTT; CDR3: CASSPIGDTQYF
J: TRBJ1-6; size: few; D: TRBD1; V: TRBV6-1; DNA: TGTGCCAGCAGTGAGTTTCCGACAGGGGTGGATTCACCCCTCCACTTT; CDR3: CASSEFPTGVDSPLHF
J: TRBJ1-1; size: NA; D: NA; V: TRBV7-9; DNA: TGTGCCAGCAGCTTAAAAGTCACTGAAGCTTTCTTT; CDR3: CASSLKVTEAFF
J: TRBJ2-7; size: NA; D: TRBD2; V: TRBV20-1; DNA: TGCAGTGCTAGAGATTGGTCGCGGGAGGGGGGCTCCTACGAGCAGTACTTC; CDR3: CSARDWSREGGSYEQYF
J: TRBJ1-2; size: NA; D: NA; V: TRBV29-1; DNA: TGCAGCGTTGTGATGGACGTTGGCTATGGCTACACCTTC; CDR3: CSVVMDVGYGYTF
J: TRBJ1-1; size: once; D: NA; V: TRBV6-2/TRBV6-3; DNA: TGTGCCAGCAGTTTAGGTGTGGAAACTGAAGCTTTCTTT; CDR3: CASSLGVETEAFF
J: TRBJ1-5; size: NA; D: NA; V: TRBV5-6; DNA: TGTGCCAGCAGCTTGGGGGAAAATCAGCCCCAGCATTTT; CDR3: CASSLGENQPQHF
J: TRBJ2-2; size: NA; D: NA; V: TRBV7-7; DNA: TGTGCCAGCAGTATAGCGGCCGGGGAGCTGTTTTTT; CDR3: CASSIAAGELFF
J: TRBJ1-2; size: NA; D: NA; V: TRBV5-6; DNA: TGTGCCAGCAGCTTGGGGACATATGAGTATGGCTACACCTTC; CDR3: CASSLGTYEYGYTF
J: TRBJ2-2; size: NA; D: TRBD1; V: TRBV7-9; DNA: TGTGCCAGCAGCCCGGGACAGGGGGCGGAGCTGTTTTTT; CDR3: CASSPGQGAELFF
J: TRBJ1-2; size: NA; D: TRBD1; V: TRBV12-3/TRBV12-4; DNA: TGTGCCAGCAGTCGCCAGGACAGGGTTTATGTTGGCTACACCTTC; CDR3: CASSRQDRVYVGYTF
J: TRBJ1-1; size: few; D: NA; V: TRBV3-1; DNA: TGTGCCAGCAGCCTGACAGCCACCCTGAACACTGAAGCTTTCTTT; CDR3: CASSLTATLNTEAFF
J: TRBJ2-7; size: many; D: TRBD1; V: TRBV4-1; DNA: TGCGCCAGCAGCCCGCAACAGGGGGCCCCCTACGAGCAGTACTTC; CDR3: CASSPQQGAPYEQYF
J: TRBJ2-5; size: NA; D: TRBD2; V: TRBV6-1; DNA: TGTGCCAGCACCGACCTCGCCGGGAGGACCCTCCAAGAGACCCAGTACTTC; CDR3: CASTDLAGRTLQETQYF
J: TRBJ2-1; size: NA; D: TRBD1; V: TRBV7-9; DNA: TGTGCCAGCAGCTACCGGGACAGGGGAATCAATGAGCAGTTCTTC; CDR3: CASSYRDRGINEQFF
J: TRBJ2-1; size: many; D: TRBD2; V: TRBV7-9; DNA: TGTGCCAGCAGCCACGGGGGGAATGAGCAGTTCTTC; CDR3: CASSHGGNEQFF
J: TRBJ1-1; size: medium-sized; D: NA; V: TRBV6-4; DNA: TGTGCCAGCAGTGACTCGGACAACACTGAAGCTTTCTTT; CDR3: CASSDSDNTEAFF
J: TRBJ2-4; size: few; D: NA; V: TRBV2; DNA: TGTGCCAGCCGGTCCTCTCGCGGTGGATTTAACATTCAGTACTTC; CDR3: CASRSSRGGFNIQYF
J: TRBJ2-7; size: NA; D: NA; V: TRBV4-2; DNA: TGTGCCAGCAGCCAAGAGGGGGCACTCTACGAGCAGTACTTC; CDR3: CASSQEGALYEQYF
J: TRBJ2-3; size: NA; D: NA; V: TRBV5-1; DNA: TGCGCCAGCAGCTTTGTGGACAAGACAACTAGCACAGATACGCAGTATTTT; CDR3: CASSFVDKTTSTDTQYF
J: TRBJ1-1; size: NA; D: NA; V: TRBV30; DNA: TGTGCCTGGAGTGTACGATGGGCAGGGGTTCAGAACACTGAAGCTTTCTTT; CDR3: CAWSVRWAGVQNTEAFF
J: TRBJ2-7; size: NA; D: TRBD1; V: TRBV20-1; DNA: TGCAGTGCTACCGGGACAGGGCCCTACGAGCAGTACTTC; CDR3: CSATGTGPYEQYF
J: TRBJ1-6; size: NA; D: NA; V: TRBV12-3/TRBV12-4; DNA: TGTGCCAGCAGTCCTGACACAGGGCTAAGGAATTCACCCCTCCACTTT; CDR3: CASSPDTGLRNSPLHF
J: TRBJ2-7; size: few; D: NA; V: TRBV6-5; DNA: TGTGCCAGCAGTTACTCGCCAGGGGGGACCTACGAGCAGTACTTC; CDR3: CASSYSPGGTYEQYF
J: TRBJ2-3; size: few; D: NA; V: TRBV4-1; DNA: TGCGCCAGCAGCCAAGAGTCGCTAGCACCCGATACGCAGTATTTT; CDR3: CASSQESLAPDTQYF
J: TRBJ2-1; size: NA; D: TRBD2; V: TRBV13; DNA: TGTGCCAGCAGTATGCAGGGAGGGCGAGGTGAGCAGTTCTTC; CDR3: CASSMQGGRGEQFF
J: TRBJ2-2; size: few; D: TRBD1; V: TRBV11-2; DNA: TGTGCCAGCAGCTCCCCAGGGGGCACCGGGGAGCTGTTTTTT; CDR3: CASSSPGGTGELFF
J: TRBJ2-2; size: few; D: NA; V: TRBV28; DNA: TGTGCCAGCAGTTTTACCCCCGTTTGGACGGGAGCCGGGGAGCTGTTTTTT; CDR3: CASSFTPVWTGAGELFF
J: TRBJ1-1; size: NA; D: NA; V: TRBV6-5; DNA: TGTGCCAGCAGTTCGGGCGGGGGGCGGACTGAAGCTTTCTTT; CDR3: CASSSGGGRTEAFF
J: TRBJ2-7; size: NA; D: TRBD1; V: TRBV11-2; DNA: TGTGCCAGCAGCTTAGTCGGGACAGGGTTCCCCTACGAGCAGTACTTC; CDR3: CASSLVGTGFPYEQYF
J: TRBJ2-5; size: NA; D: NA; V: TRBV24-1; DNA: TGTGCCACCAGTGATTCCACAGACGTCCAAGAGACCCAGTACTTC; CDR3: CATSDSTDVQETQYF
J: TRBJ2-7; size: few; D: NA; V: TRBV20-1; DNA: TGCAGTGCTAGAGATCCCCAGGATCTCTCCTACGAGCAGTACTTC; CDR3: CSARDPQDLSYEQYF
J: TRBJ1-2; size: few; D: NA; V: TRBV29-1; DNA: TGCAGCGTTGACACAGGGAACTATGGCTACACCTTC; CDR3: CSVDTGNYGYTF
J: TRBJ2-7; size: once; D: TRBD2; V: TRBV6-2/TRBV6-3; DNA: TGTGCCAGCAGTGCCTTCGGGGGAGGGGAAGAGCAGTACTTC; CDR3: CASSAFGGGEEQYF
J: TRBJ2-1; size: NA; D: NA; V: TRBV27; DNA: TGTGCCAGCAGTTCCGGGACAAAGCCCTTCAATGAGCAGTTCTTC; CDR3: CASSSGTKPFNEQFF
J: TRBJ2-5; size: NA; D: NA; V: TRBV5-6; DNA: TGTGCCAGCAGCTTGGGTGGAGGAGGTGGTCTGGAGACCCAGTACTTC; CDR3: CASSLGGGGGLETQYF